These 2 T cell receptor beta chains share one sample of origin, sequenced in a study of T cells in tumors after PD-1 blockade (dated by TCRdb to the late 2010s). Sample time point, as interpreted from the label and publication: before anti-PD-1 therapy. Libraries were constructed by the immunoSEQ multiplex PCR assay. TCRdb obtained this table from immuneACCESS and retained in-frame rearrangements with V and J assigned. These tables miss some clones; where compared with another copy, unresolved V genes account for less than half of the shortfall, and the remainder is unexplained. This sample lists around 50,000 clones; approximately 79% were detected once. The ten largest clones take up over 15% of the sample. Sequencing was performed on PBMCs, taken before anti-PD-1 treatment. The receptor source for this set is a human donor with basal cell carcinoma.

Turning to this clone: The same CDR3 is also encoded by other DNA sequences in this sample. The rearrangement joins TRBV5-1 to TRBJ2-2; D gene ambiguous. Germline CDR1 and CDR2: SGHRS and YFSETQ. V lost 0 bases and J 5 bases, leaving 5 bases between the germline ends. The CDR3 covers 13 residues. In DNA, the CDR3 is TGCGCCAGCAGCTTGGAGGGAACCGGGGAGCTGTTTTTT. Translation: CASSLEGTGELFF.

This chain joins TRBV18 and TRBJ1-5; D gene uncertain. The CDR3 runs to 14 residues. Germline-derived CDR1 and CDR2 are KGHSH and LQKENI. Trimming shortened V by 0 bases and J by 4 bases, and 7 bases separated the two germline ends. The CDR3: CASSPPGPNQPQHF. In nucleotides, the CDR3 is TGTGCCAGCTCACCACCTGGCCCGAATCAGCCCCAGCATTTT.